These 21 T cell receptor beta chains were sequenced from one sample in a study of long-term antiretroviral therapy in people with HIV. Investigators performed immunoSEQ version v3.0 at survey level. The protocol was immunoSEQ multiplex PCR, while the TCRdb copy is restricted to in-frame clones and leaves out a portion. The sample has about 15,000 clones, about 79% seen once. The material was unsorted PBMCs, obtained just before starting antiretroviral therapy. The receptors shown here come from a man in his forties with HIV.

This sequence joins TRBV19 and TRBJ1-2; no firm D call. CDR1 is LNHDA, CDR2 SQIVND, per germline (reference sequence). V was clipped by 5 bases and J by 4 bases, with 14 bases between them. This CDR3 has 14 amino acids. CDR3 residues: CASSSEIRSYGYTF. CDR3 sequence (DNA): TGTGCCAGTAGTTCTGAGATCAGGTCCTATGGCTACACCTTC.

The chain's CDR3 is CASSFKGSLTDTQYF. The CDR3 DNA reads as TGCGCCAGCAGCTTTAAGGGCTCCTTAACAGATACGCAGTATTTT. The V gene is TRBV5-1, the J gene TRBJ2-3; no clear D. Trimming stripped 2 bases from V and 3 bases from J, with 13 bases between. This CDR3 contains 15 residues. Germline-derived CDR1 and CDR2 are SGHRS and YFSETQ.

The V gene is TRBV18, the J gene TRBJ1-3; unclear D gene. Germline-derived CDR1 and CDR2 are KGHSH and LQKENI. The CDR3 length is 17 residues. The V end lost 2 bases, the J end lost 0 bases, and 14 bases lay between the germline ends. The CDR3 protein is CASSPFGSLSSGNTIYF. Here the CDR3 DNA reads TGTGCCAGCTCACCATTCGGTAGTTTGAGCTCTGGAAACACCATATATTTT.

V gene TRBV7-8 combines with J gene TRBJ2-7; D might be TRBD1 (6 bases). The CDR3 spans 16 residues. From germline, CDR1 is SGHVS and CDR2 FQNEAQ. Trimming took 2 bases from V and 2 from J, leaving 16 bases between them. Here the CDR3 DNA reads TGTGCCAGCAGCTTAACAGGGTGGGTACGGGCCTACGAGCAGTACTTC. Amino acid sequence: CASSLTGWVRAYEQYF.

The rearrangement links TRBV30 to TRBJ1-3, with D unclear. Trimming cost V 0 bases and J 0 bases, with 9 bases left between them. Germline lookup yields CDR1 GTSNPN and CDR2 SVGIG (reference sequence). CDR3 length equals 15 residues. The DNA of the CDR3 is TGTGCCTGGAGTGTCGGGGTAATCTCTGGAAACACCATATATTTT. Encoded protein: CAWSVGVISGNTIYF.

Only a few counts were recorded for this clone. The gene calls are TRBV2 and TRBJ1-4; TRBD1 agrees at 8 bases. With V trimmed by 5 bases and J by 4 bases, 3 bases remained unmatched. Germline V gene data show CDR1 as SNHLY and CDR2 as FYNNEI. This CDR3 region has 14 residues. The CDR3 region has the DNA TGTGCCAGCAGTTGGGGACAGGATAATGAAAAACTGTTTTTT. It translates to CASSWGQDNEKLFF.

The gene calls are TRBV4-2 and TRBJ1-2, with 9 positions matching TRBD1. The J segment lost 6 bases and the V segment lost 1 base, leaving 12 bases of the junction unmatched. The CDR3 extends over 17 amino acids. Germline CDR1 and CDR2: LGHNA and YNFKEQ. DNA for the CDR3: TGTGCCAGCAGCCAAGCCACCGGGGACAGGGCTGTGGATGGCTACACCTTC. Translating it yields CASSQATGDRAVDGYTF.

This clone appeared once. The rearrangement uses TRBV14 and TRBJ1-1; no firm D call. Germline V CDR1 and CDR2: SGHDN, FVKESK. V was shortened by 0 bases and J by 7 bases, with 15 bases between the two germline ends. The CDR3 sequence is 15 residues long. The CDR3, as DNA: TGTGCCAGCAGCCAAGATCGCGAGGGCTGGGGTGAAGCTTTCTTT. This translates into CASSQDREGWGEAFF.

This rearrangement joins TRBV5-8 to TRBJ1-2; D not certain. The germline V gene encodes CDR1 SGHTS and CDR2 YDEGEE. V lost 2 bases and J 0 bases, leaving 5 bases between the germline ends. CDR3 size: 13 residues. In DNA form, the CDR3 reads TGTGCCAGCAGCTTCTCGGCTAACTATGGCTACACCTTC. Protein product: CASSFSANYGYTF.

The rearrangement uses TRBV7-6 and TRBJ1-4, with unresolved D. The CDR3 has 15 residues. The V end was cut by 1 base, the J end by 0 bases, with 6 bases between. From germline, CDR1 is SGHVS and CDR2 FNYEAQ. The CDR3 spells CASSLDRTTNEKLFF. The CDR3 nucleotides read TGTGCCAGCAGCTTAGACCGAACAACTAATGAAAAACTGTTTTTT.

The rearrangement uses TRBV6-4 and TRBJ2-3, with TRBD2 matching over 11 bases. Losses at the gene ends were 3 bases for V and 0 bases for J; bases not matched to a gene: 2. Per germline, CDR1 MRHNA and CDR2 SNTAGT. The CDR3 sequence is 16 residues long. The CDR3 nucleotides read TGTGCCAGCAGTGAAGCTAGCGGGGGGAGCACAGATACGCAGTATTTT. Its translation: CASSEASGGSTDTQYF.

This clone occurred once. This rearrangement joins TRBV11-3 to TRBJ2-7, with D perhaps given as TRBD1 or TRBD2 (6 bases each). CDR3 length: 15 amino acids. V shed 7 bases and J shed 6 bases, with 22 bases lying between them. CDR1 is SGHNT, CDR2 YENEEA, per germline. CDR3 loop: CASTPGGLSSTEQYF. The CDR3 DNA reads TGTGCCAGCACCCCCGGGGGCCTAAGCTCAACCGAGCAGTACTTC.

The chain couples TRBV9 to TRBJ1-2; no clear D gene. This CDR3 comprises 14 residues. CDR1 is SGDLS and CDR2 is YYNGEE in the germline V gene. V was trimmed by 4 bases and J by 0 bases, leaving 10 bases between them. This CDR3 reads CASSTRTANYGYTF. The CDR3 DNA reads as TGTGCCAGCAGCACTAGGACTGCTAACTATGGCTACACCTTC.

The chain combines TRBV5-6 with TRBJ2-3; D gene uncertain. The CDR3 covers 11 residues. V was cut by 5 bases and J by 4 bases, with 5 bases left in between. CDR1 and CDR2 from the germline V gene are SGHDT and YYEEEE. CDR3 loop: CASSRSDTQYF. CDR3 in DNA: TGTGCCAGCAGTCGCTCAGATACGCAGTATTTT.

The chain is built from TRBV5-6 and TRBJ2-1, with D possibly being TRBD2 (6 bases). CDR3 length: 17 amino acids. V dropped 3 bases and J dropped 0 bases, with 16 bases sitting between them. The germline gives CDR1 SGHDT, CDR2 YYEEEE. The CDR3 protein is CASSYRRGSPSYNEQFF. CDR3 DNA: TGTGCCAGCAGCTACCGACGGGGGTCTCCCTCCTACAATGAGCAGTTCTTC.

This clone was picked up one time. Its ends do not fully match the called genes, so a read error is possible. This chain links TRBV29-1 with TRBJ2-7; TRBD2 matches 13 bases. This CDR3 has 17 amino acids. Germline CDR1 reads SQVTM; CDR2 reads ANQGSEA. This chain's CDR3 is CSVEGLAGASRGYEQYF. The CDR3 DNA reads as TGCAGCGTCGAAGGACTAGCGGGAGCATCCAGGGGTTACGAGCAGTACTTC.

The J gene is TRBJ2-1, the V gene TRBV14; 11 nucleotides align to TRBD1. V lost 6 bases to trimming and J lost 4 bases; unmatched junction nucleotides: 11. The germline V gene has CDR1 SGHDN and CDR2 FVKESK. This CDR3 spans 17 amino acids. CDR3 protein: CASSLQAGTGGYNEQFF. The CDR3 DNA sequence: TGTGCCAGCAGTCTACAAGCTGGGACAGGGGGATACAATGAGCAGTTCTTC.

This chain joins TRBV11-1 and TRBJ1-2; no clear D gene. V was trimmed by 3 bases and J by 8 bases, leaving 10 bases between them. The germline CDR1 and CDR2 sequences are SGHAT and FQDESV (reference sequence). The CDR3 extends over 12 amino acids. Here the CDR3 reads CASSFGNSGYTF. In nucleotides, the CDR3 is TGTGCCAGCAGCTTCGGGAATAGCGGCTACACCTTC.

This chain uses TRBV5-8 with TRBJ1-5, with 10 bases identical to TRBD1. Looked up from germline, CDR1 is SGHTS and CDR2 is YDEGEE. V was pared by 3 bases and J by 6 bases, with 6 bases of the junction left unmatched. This CDR3 is 15 amino acids long. The CDR3 DNA sequence: TGTGCCAGCAGCTCCGGACAGGGGGTTGCTCAGCCCCAGCATTTT. As protein: CASSSGQGVAQPQHF.

V gene TRBV10-3 combines with J gene TRBJ2-7; weak D call: TRBD2 (5 bases). The V end was cut by 6 bases, the J end by 0 bases, with 15 bases between. From germline, CDR1 is ENHRY and CDR2 SYGVKD. This CDR3 spans 15 amino acids. The CDR3 DNA reads as TGTGCCATCAGCCAGGAAACCGGACTCTCCTACGAGCAGTACTTC. This sequence encodes CAISQETGLSYEQYF.

The chain recombines TRBV7-3 with TRBJ2-2; D is ambiguous. Deletions cut 1 base from V and 4 bases from J, with 16 bases between. Germline V lookup: CDR1 SGHTA, CDR2 FQGTGA. The CDR3 contains 17 residues. CDR3 nucleotide sequence: TGTGCCAGCAGCTTAAGGGCGCCTAAGTGGAGCACCGGGGAGCTGTTTTTT. Its protein is CASSLRAPKWSTGELFF.